These T cell receptor beta chains were read from a single sample in a study of OX40 agonist ivuxolimab in advanced cancers. Sequenced by immunoSEQ multiplex PCR; TCRdb stores in-frame clones only, minus some. The repertoire includes 55,000 to 80,000 clones, about 88% of them detected once, and just under 2.5% sits in the top ten. The sequences come from CD4+ or CD8+ T cells sorted from blood, collected in a trial of the OX40 agonist ivuxolimab. Receptors originate from an adult with an advanced solid tumor such as melanoma, head and neck, liver or kidney cancer. Each CDR3 is given with its conserved first and last residue. D genes are given only for firm matches. For some rows the clone size is stated as once, few or many, or as a class when expanded; others skip it.

J gene,clone size,D gene,V gene,CDR3 protein,CDR3 DNA
TRBJ1-1,.,.,TRBV10-1,CASSESMTGNTEAFF,TGCGCCAGCAGTGAGTCGATGACAGGGAACACTGAAGCTTTCTTT
TRBJ2-2,.,.,TRBV28,CASSPAGWKSNTGELFF,TGTGCCAGCAGTCCAGCCGGATGGAAATCGAACACCGGGGAGCTGTTTTTT
TRBJ2-7,.,.,TRBV27,CASSLGAGSYEQYF,TGTGCCAGCAGTTTAGGGGCTGGATCCTACGAGCAGTACTTC
TRBJ1-2,.,.,TRBV28,CASSWGALYGYTF,TGTGCCAGCAGTTGGGGAGCCCTCTATGGCTACACCTTC
TRBJ1-3,once,.,TRBV6-5,CASWQWGQSNTIYF,TGTGCCAGCTGGCAATGGGGACAATCGAACACCATATATTTT
TRBJ2-3,.,TRBD2,TRBV27,CASSDSGRVPNTQYF,TGTGCCAGCAGTGATAGCGGGAGGGTACCTAATACGCAGTATTTT
TRBJ2-2,.,.,TRBV11-2,CASSLRAGGGELFF,TGTGCCAGCAGCTTAAGGGCCGGCGGCGGGGAGCTGTTTTTT
TRBJ1-5,.,TRBD1,TRBV12-5,CASGLASGGSQPQHF,TGTGCTAGTGGTTTGGCCTCAGGGGGTAGTCAGCCCCAGCATTTT
TRBJ1-2,.,TRBD1,TRBV27,CASRTRQGESGYTF,TGTGCCAGCCGAACTAGACAGGGGGAGTCTGGCTACACCTTC
TRBJ2-4,once,TRBD2,TRBV7-2,CASSLANSGRAADKNIQYF,TGTGCCAGCAGCTTAGCTAATAGCGGGAGGGCCGCAGACAAAAACATTCAGTACTTC
TRBJ2-3,.,TRBD1,TRBV15,CATSRSTGAYTDTQYF,TGTGCCACCAGCAGATCGACAGGGGCTTACACAGATACGCAGTATTTT
TRBJ1-5,few,.,TRBV27,CASSGWDQPQHF,TGTGCCAGCTCGGGGTGGGATCAGCCCCAGCATTTT